This T cell receptor (beta chain) is from a study of early T cells in non-severe SARS-CoV-2 infection. The TCR library protocol attached unique molecular identifiers to the individual cDNA molecules. TCRdb re-called the 5' RACE reads through MiXCR, storing one row per CDR3 protein. The top ten hold around 4.5% of the sample, which has about 60,000 distinct CDR3 sequences, around 12% seen once. This CDR3 spans 14 amino acids. Germline values: CDR1 SEHNR, CDR2 FQNEAQ (reference sequence). V dropped 8 bases and J dropped 9 bases, with 19 bases sitting between them. V and J are TRBV7-9 and TRBJ1-4; D is uncertain. This TCR came from an adult who was a healthcare worker with PCR-confirmed SARS-CoV-2 infection or an uninfected control (not recorded which). Sequenced material: whole blood. CDR3 coding DNA: TGTGCCAGCGCTCCGCTTGCAACTAAAAAAAAACTGTTTTTT. Translating it yields CASAPLATKKKLFF.